This T cell receptor (beta chain) appears in the sequencing data of a study of T-cell reconstitution after alpha-beta-depleted transplantation in children. The CDR3 is 15 residues long. V lost 1 base and J 4 bases, leaving 11 bases between the germline ends. Per the germline V gene, CDR1 is MNHNS and CDR2 is SASEGT. Unique molecular identifiers were used to barcode this TCRbeta library. TCRdb re-called the PCR reads with MiXCR, one entry per CDR3 protein. The sample comprises approximately 170,000 distinct CDR3 sequences, around 10% of which are singletons, and over 10% rests with the top ten. This clonotype was seen more than once but under ten times.

The TCR comes from a boy younger than 10 with acute myeloid leukemia, due to receive a stem cell transplant. Sample: PBMCs, taken before TCRalphabeta/CD19-depleted stem cell transplant. The chain combines TRBV6-1 with TRBJ1-5; the D gene is possibly TRBD1 (5 bases). The CDR3 DNA is TGTGCCAGCAGTGAAGGCGCAGGGCCGAATCAGCCCCAGCATTTT. Translated: CASSEGAGPNQPQHF.